The table lists the clone carrying this TCR beta chain with a few counts. Its antigen remains unidentified. The source of the sample is a study of early T cells in non-severe SARS-CoV-2 infection. About the research overall: Chains were unpaired, as sequencing was done on bulk RNA from unsorted whole blood. Study-level points and caveats: Private and CD4 specificities were missed by VDJdb matching, skewed to anti-spike CD8.

Attached unique molecular identifiers marked individual cDNA molecules. TCRdb fed the 5' RACE reads into MiXCR, producing one record per CDR3 protein. The repertoire consists of tens of thousands of distinct CDR3 sequences, with around 12% occurring once and the leading ten covering more than 3.5%. The sequencing input was whole blood. The sequence was collected from an adult who was a healthcare worker with PCR-confirmed SARS-CoV-2 infection or an uninfected control (not recorded which).

The DNA of the CDR3 is TGTGCCAGCAGCCAGCCCCAGCGCACCGGGGAGCTGTTTTTT. This codes for CASSQPQRTGELFF. This chain joins TRBV3-1 and TRBJ2-2; D gene uncertain. This CDR3 comprises 14 residues. With 3 bases removed from V and 4 bases from J, the gap between germline ends came to 9 bases. Germline CDR1 LGHDT, CDR2 YNNKEL (reference sequence).